Reported below is one T cell receptor (beta chain). V lost 4 bases to trimming and J lost 8 bases, with 21 bases between them. Germline CDR1 is MNHEY and CDR2 is SVGAGI. CDR3 length: 16 amino acids. The sample is drawn from a study of blood T cell repertoires in COVID-19. Study as a whole: Acute-phase and convalescent COVID-19 samples originated in the United States, Italy and Spain. T cells, B-cell-depleted T cells, or PBMCs supplied cDNA or gDNA.

Clinical history reported by participants formed the basis on which cohorts were assigned. TCRdb's table, derived via immunoSEQ multiplex PCR, lists solely in-frame clones and lacks some. The sample records some 300,000 clones, approximately 90% being singletons. V is TRBV6-5 and J is TRBJ2-1, with D possibly matching TRBD2 (5 bases). What was sequenced was PBMCs or T cells enriched from blood (not recorded which). The clonotype originates from an older woman in a cohort exposed to, infected with or recovered from COVID-19 (not recorded which). The CDR3 here is CASSSHLGEGWDEQFF. In nucleotides, the CDR3 is TGTGCCAGCAGTTCCCATTTGGGAGAAGGCTGGGATGAGCAGTTCTTC.